This T cell receptor (beta chain) derives from a study of regulatory T cells in long-lasting Graves disease. The study, taken as a whole, reports: Authors noted too few samples as a limitation.

This CDR3 is built from 13 residues. Germline V gene data show CDR1 as MNHEY and CDR2 as SMNVEV (reference sequence). Trimming shortened V by 6 bases and J by 7 bases, and 13 bases separated the two germline ends. Construction of the TCR beta libraries employed iRepertoire HTBI primers in conjunction with Arm-PCR of CDR3 regions. Each CDR3 protein is one row after TCRdb ran MiXCR on the multiplex PCR reads. The sample lists just over 600,000 distinct CDR3 sequences, 15% to 20% seen once, with approximately 20% in the top ten. Time point specified: newly diagnosed GD, antithyroid drugs for less than 3 months. TCR sequences were obtained from RNA taken from PBMCs. The table lists this clonotype with a few counts. Antigen: not known. This same sample was also part of a study on T cells in Graves' hyperthyroidism and ophthalmopathy.

This TCR derives from a woman aged 25-40 years with Graves disease. V gene TRBV27 combines with J gene TRBJ2-4; perhaps TRBD2 as D (7 bases). Sequenced material: peripheral blood mononuclear cells (PBMCs), taken at new diagnosis, from a patient treated with antithyroid drugs. CDR3 sequence: CASRPGGQNIQYF. The CDR3 DNA sequence: TGTGCCAGCAGACCGGGAGGACAGAACATTCAGTACTTC.